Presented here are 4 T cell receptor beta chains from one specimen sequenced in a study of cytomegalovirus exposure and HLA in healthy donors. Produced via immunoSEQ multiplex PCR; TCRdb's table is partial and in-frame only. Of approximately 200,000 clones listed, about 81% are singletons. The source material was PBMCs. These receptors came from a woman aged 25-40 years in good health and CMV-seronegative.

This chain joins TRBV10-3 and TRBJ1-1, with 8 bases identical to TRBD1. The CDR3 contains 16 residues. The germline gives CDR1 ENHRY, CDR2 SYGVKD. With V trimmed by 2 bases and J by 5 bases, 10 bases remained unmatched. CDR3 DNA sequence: TGTGCCATCAGTGAGGGACTACAGGGGGGTAAAACTGAAGCTTTCTTT. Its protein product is CAISEGLQGGKTEAFF.

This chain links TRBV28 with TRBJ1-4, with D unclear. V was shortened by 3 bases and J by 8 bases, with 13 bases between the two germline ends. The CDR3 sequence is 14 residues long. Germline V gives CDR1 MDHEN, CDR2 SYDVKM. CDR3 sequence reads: CASSFNSLKEKLFF. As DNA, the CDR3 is TGTGCCAGCAGTTTTAACAGCTTGAAGGAAAAACTGTTTTTT.

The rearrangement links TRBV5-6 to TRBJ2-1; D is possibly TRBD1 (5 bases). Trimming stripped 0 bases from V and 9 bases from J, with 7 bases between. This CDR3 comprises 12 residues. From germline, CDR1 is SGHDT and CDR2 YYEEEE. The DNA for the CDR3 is TGTGCCAGCAGCTTGGCAGGGCTTGAGCAGTTCTTC. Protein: CASSLAGLEQFF.

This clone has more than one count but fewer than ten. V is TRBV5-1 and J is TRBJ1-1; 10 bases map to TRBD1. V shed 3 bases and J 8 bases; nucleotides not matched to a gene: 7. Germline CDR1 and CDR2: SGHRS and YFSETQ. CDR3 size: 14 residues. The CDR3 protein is CASSSTGTGAEAFF. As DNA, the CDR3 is TGCGCCAGCAGCTCTACCGGGACAGGGGCCGAAGCTTTCTTT.